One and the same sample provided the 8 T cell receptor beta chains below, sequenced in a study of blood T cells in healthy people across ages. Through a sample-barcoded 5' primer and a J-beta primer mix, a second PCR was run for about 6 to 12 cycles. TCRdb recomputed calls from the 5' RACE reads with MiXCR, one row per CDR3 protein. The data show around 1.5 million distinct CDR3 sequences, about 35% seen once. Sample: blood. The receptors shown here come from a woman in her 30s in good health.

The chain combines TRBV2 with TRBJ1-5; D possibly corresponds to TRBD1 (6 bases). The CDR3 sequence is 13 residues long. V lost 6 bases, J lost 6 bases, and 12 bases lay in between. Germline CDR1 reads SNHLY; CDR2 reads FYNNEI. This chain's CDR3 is CASRGGGGQPQHF. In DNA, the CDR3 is TGTGCCAGCAGAGGGGGGGGAGGTCAGCCCCAGCATTTT.

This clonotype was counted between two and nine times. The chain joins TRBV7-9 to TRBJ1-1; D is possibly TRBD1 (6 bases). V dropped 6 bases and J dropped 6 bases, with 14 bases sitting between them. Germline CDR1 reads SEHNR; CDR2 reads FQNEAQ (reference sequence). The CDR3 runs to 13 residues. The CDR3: CASRQKGGPEAFF. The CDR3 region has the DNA TGTGCCAGCAGGCAAAAGGGGGGTCCTGAAGCTTTCTTT.

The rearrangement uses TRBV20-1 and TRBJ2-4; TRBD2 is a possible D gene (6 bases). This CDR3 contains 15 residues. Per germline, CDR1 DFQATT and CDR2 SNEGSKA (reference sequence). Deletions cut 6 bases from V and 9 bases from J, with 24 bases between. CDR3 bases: TGCAGTGCCCCCTCGTCAGGAGGGCCCAGAAGCATTCAGTACTTC. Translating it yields CSAPSSGGPRSIQYF.

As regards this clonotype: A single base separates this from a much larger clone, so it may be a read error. The CDR3, as DNA: TGTGCCAGCGGCCCGGGACAGGGGAACTACAATGAGCAGTTCTTC. Its protein is CASGPGQGNYNEQFF. The rearrangement uses TRBV9 and TRBJ2-1; 10 nucleotides align to TRBD1. Trimming at V came to 7 bases and at J to 3 bases, leaving 7 bases not matched to a gene. Germline CDR1 SGDLS, CDR2 YYNGEE. CDR3 length: 15 amino acids.

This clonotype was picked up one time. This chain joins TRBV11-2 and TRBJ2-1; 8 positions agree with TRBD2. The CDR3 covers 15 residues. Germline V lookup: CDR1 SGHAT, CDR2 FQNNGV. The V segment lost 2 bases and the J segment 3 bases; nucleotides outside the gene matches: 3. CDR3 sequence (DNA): TGTGCCAGCAGCTTATACGGGGGGGGCTACAATGAGCAGTTCTTC. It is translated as CASSLYGGGYNEQFF. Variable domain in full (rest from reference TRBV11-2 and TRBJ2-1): EAGVAQSPRYKIIEKRQSVAFWCNPISGHATLYWYQQILGQGPKLLIQFQNNGVVDDSQLPKDRFSAERLKGVDSTLKIQPAKLEDSAVYLCASSLYGGGYNEQFFGPGTRLTVL.

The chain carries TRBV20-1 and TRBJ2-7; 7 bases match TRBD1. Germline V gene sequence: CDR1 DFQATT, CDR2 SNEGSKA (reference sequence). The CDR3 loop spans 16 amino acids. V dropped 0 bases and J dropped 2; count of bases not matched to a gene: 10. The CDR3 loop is CSARDESGTATYEQYF. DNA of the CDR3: TGCAGTGCTAGAGATGAGTCTGGGACAGCTACCTACGAGCAGTACTTC.

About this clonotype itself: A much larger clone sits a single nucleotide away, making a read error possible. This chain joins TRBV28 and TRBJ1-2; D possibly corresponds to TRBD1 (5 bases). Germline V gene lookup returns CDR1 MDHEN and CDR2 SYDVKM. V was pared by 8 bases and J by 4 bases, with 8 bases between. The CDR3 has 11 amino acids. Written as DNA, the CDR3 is TGTGCCAGCGGGAGGGGCTATGGCTACACCTTC. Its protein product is CASGRGYGYTF.

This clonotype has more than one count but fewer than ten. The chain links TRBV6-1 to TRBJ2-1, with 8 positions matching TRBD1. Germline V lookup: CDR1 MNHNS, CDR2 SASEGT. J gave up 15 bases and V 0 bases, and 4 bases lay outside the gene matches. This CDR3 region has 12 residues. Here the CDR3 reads CASSEADRVRFF. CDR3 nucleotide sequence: TGTGCCAGCAGTGAAGCGGACAGGGTTCGGTTCTTC.